This T cell receptor (beta chain) was observed in a study of T cell responses to AZD1222 COVID-19 vaccine. The data were produced by immunoSEQ multiplex PCR, yet TCRdb's version contains in-frame clones alone and is incomplete. The data show 100,000 to 150,000 clones, 90% seen once. Between the trimmed V and J ends, which lost 6 bases and 3 bases, there was a span of 23 bases. The CDR3 spans 17 residues. Germline V gene sequence: CDR1 LNHDA, CDR2 SQIVND (reference sequence). The rearrangement joins TRBV19 to TRBJ1-1, with D possibly being TRBD1 (6 bases). The origin of this receptor is an adult in good health. The source was peripheral blood, collected on day 0 of MenACWY control vaccination. The DNA of the CDR3 is TGTGCCAGTAGATTTAGTACCTTGACAGGAAACCACACTGAAGCTTTCTTT. Its translation: CASRFSTLTGNHTEAFF.